The sequence of this TCR beta chain was determined in a study of shared T cell receptors in the human thymus. The table came from immunoSEQ multiplex PCR; TCRdb's copy has only in-frame clones and leaves some out. The sample shows roughly 410,000 clones, roughly 94% of them seen only once. Germline V gene sequence: CDR1 MNHEY, CDR2 SVGAGI. The J segment lost 9 bases and the V segment lost 3 bases, leaving 11 bases of the junction unmatched. There are 15 residues in the CDR3. This rearrangement joins TRBV6-5 to TRBJ2-7, with 10 bases that match TRBD1. Sequencing was done on a sample of thymocytes. The sequence came from a human donor. CDR3 nucleotide sequence: TGTGCCAGCAGTTATTCCGACAGGGGGCTAAGGGGGCAGTACTTC. Residues: CASSYSDRGLRGQYF.